The clone carrying this T cell receptor (beta chain) has ten or more counts. This specimen belongs to a study of T-cell reconstitution after alpha-beta-depleted transplantation in children. The CDR3 loop spans 14 amino acids. V dropped 4 bases and J dropped 4 bases, with 11 bases sitting between them. The germline CDR1 and CDR2 sequences are SGHTA and FQGNSA. Unique molecular identifiers were used in preparing the TCRbeta library. Using its own MiXCR run on the PCR reads, TCRdb lists one record per CDR3 protein. Of 190,000 or so distinct CDR3 sequences in the sample, about 6.4% were seen once. The sequence came from a human donor who donated a stem cell graft to a child with Wiskott-Aldrich syndrome. This rearrangement joins TRBV7-2 to TRBJ2-1; the D gene is possibly TRBD2 (6 bases). The specimen was PBMCs from the stem cell graft donor, collected from the stem cell graft. CDR3 DNA sequence: TGTGCCAGCAGCTCCTCGGGGGTTTACAATGAGCAGTTCTTC. This encodes CASSSSGVYNEQFF.